This T cell receptor (beta chain) was captured by sequencing in a study of shared clonotypes between healthy human individuals. V gave up 5 bases and J gave up 8 bases, with 12 bases separating them. The CDR3 is made up of 13 amino acids. The V gene's germline CDR1 is SGHNT and CDR2 YENEEA. Turning to this clone: Antigen unknown.

The authors divided CD4+ cells into CD45RA+ naive and CD45RA-negative memory subsets. General study results and limits: Larger richness was generally estimated for naive than memory subsets. Generation probability values for non-shared clonotypes were lower than those for clonotypes shared by all four donors.

In the authors' workflow: With immunoSEQ giving junction-only sequences and no quality scores, filtering differed. Repertoires were generated with immunoSEQ multiplex PCR, while TCRdb's copy carries only in-frame clones and drops some. V, J and clone size reflect that table, while D and trimming were determined from the DNA. This repertoire shows around 1,100,000 clones, 70% to 85% found once; its top ten account for 0.7% to 0.95%. V is TRBV11-3 and J is TRBJ1-4; D remains unclear. The TCR originated in a man between 18 and 35 years old in good health. Some clones in this sample may be carry-over from other donors' samples. Input material: memory CD4+ T cells from PBMCs. Subset meaning: CD45RA-negative fraction. Here the CDR3 DNA reads TGTGCCAGCAGCCGAGGACCTAGGGAAAAACTGTTTTTT. Translated: CASSRGPREKLFF.